One and the same sample provided the 14 T cell receptor beta chains below, sequenced in a study of blood T cell repertoires in COVID-19. Profiling relied on immunoSEQ multiplex PCR, and the TCRdb table lists in-frame clones only, not all of them. The sample contains roughly 260,000 clones, around 90% of which appear only once. Sample: peripheral blood. The source is a woman in her 40s with acute or convalescent COVID-19.

The V call is TRBV7-2, the J call TRBJ2-1; the match to TRBD2 covers 7 bases. Trimming took 2 bases from V and 8 from J; bases not matched to a gene: 3. Germline CDR1 is SGHTA and CDR2 is FQGNSA. This CDR3 region has 13 residues. This CDR3 is CASSLTAGDEQFF. The CDR3 DNA sequence: TGTGCCAGCAGCTTAACGGCGGGAGATGAGCAGTTCTTC.

J is TRBJ2-5 and V is TRBV4-1; 8 nucleotides agree with TRBD2. V was clipped by 6 bases and J by 0 bases; unmatched bases: 6. Germline V gene lookup returns CDR1 MGHRA and CDR2 YSYEKL. The CDR3 is 15 amino acids. The CDR3 is CASSLRGGYQETQYF. The DNA for the CDR3 is TGCGCCAGCAGTCTACGCGGGGGGTACCAAGAGACCCAGTACTTC.

The CDR3 spells CASSGQGDTEAFF. As DNA, the CDR3 is TGTGCCAGCAGCGGACAGGGCGACACTGAAGCTTTCTTT. This chain links TRBV3-1 (or the pseudogene TRBV3-2) with TRBJ1-1, with 8 bases fitting TRBD1. CDR1 is LGHDT, CDR2 YNNKEL, per germline (reference sequence). The CDR3 totals 13 residues. Germline trimming cut 5 bases from V and 3 bases from J; bases unmatched to any gene: 2.

V usage is TRBV2 and J usage is TRBJ2-5; D remains unclear. The V gene lost 2 bases and the J gene lost 1 base, with 8 bases spanning the gap. Per germline, CDR1 SNHLY and CDR2 FYNNEI. This CDR3 comprises 14 residues. The CDR3 reads CASSENSLQETQYF. DNA of the CDR3: TGTGCCAGCAGTGAAAACAGCCTCCAAGAGACCCAGTACTTC.

The chain is built from TRBV19 and TRBJ1-4; D call uncertain. Deletions cut 2 bases from V and 0 bases from J, with 4 bases between. CDR1 is LNHDA, CDR2 SQIVND, per germline (reference sequence). This CDR3 comprises 14 residues. CDR3 DNA: TGTGCCAGTAGTATACCTCCAACTAATGAAAAACTGTTTTTT. This translates into CASSIPPTNEKLFF.

V usage is TRBV6-5 and J usage is TRBJ2-7; D may be TRBD2 (5 bases). Germline V CDR1 and CDR2: MNHEY, SVGAGI. V lost 7 bases and J lost 4, with 14 bases in between. The CDR3 consists of 13 residues. The DNA of the CDR3 is TGTGCCAGCACAGACTATATTACTTACGAGCAGTACGTC. Translating gives CASTDYITYEQYV.

V is TRBV2 and J is TRBJ1-4; D possibly corresponds to TRBD1 (6 bases). V lost 6 bases and J 12 bases, leaving 23 bases between the germline ends. The CDR3 spans 15 residues. Germline V lookup: CDR1 SNHLY, CDR2 FYNNEI. CDR3 loop: CASRGALKLMGELFF. The CDR3 nucleotides are TGTGCCAGCAGGGGGGCCCTTAAGCTAATGGGGGAACTGTTTTTT.

This chain links TRBV7-2 with TRBJ2-3, with no clear D. Trimming shortened V by 0 bases and J by 8 bases, and 6 bases separated the two germline ends. The germline gives CDR1 SGHTA, CDR2 FQGNSA. CDR3 length equals 12 residues. The CDR3 spells CASSLALATQYF. For the CDR3, the DNA is TGTGCCAGCAGCTTAGCGTTGGCTACGCAGTATTTT. Based on the CDR3 plus reference TRBV7-2 and TRBJ2-3, the full variable domain is GAGVSQSPSNKVTEKGKDVELRCDPISGHTALYWYRQSLGQGLEFLIYFQGNSAPDKSGLPSDRFSAERTGGSVSTLTIQRTQQEDSAVYLCASSLALATQYFGPGTRLTVL.

The chain combines TRBV25-1 with TRBJ1-5; possibly TRBD1 for D (5 bases). The V gene's germline CDR1 is MGHDK and CDR2 SYGVNS. Deletions cut 8 bases from V and 1 base from J, with 18 bases between. The CDR3 runs 16 residues. CDR3 nucleotide sequence: TGTGCCAGCTCCCCCCCGGGGGTAGGGAGCAATCAGCCCCAGCATTTT. Protein sequence: CASSPPGVGSNQPQHF. Supplemented by reference TRBV25-1 and TRBJ1-5, the full variable domain reads EADIYQTPRYLVIGTGKKITLECSQTMGHDKMYWYQQDPGMELHLIHYSYGVNSTEKGDLSSESTVSRIRTEHFPLTLESARPSHTSQYLCASSPPGVGSNQPQHFGDGTRLSIL.

The chain couples TRBV2 to TRBJ2-7, with D unclear. Trimming stripped 4 bases from V and 3 bases from J, with 13 bases between. The CDR3 consists of 14 residues. Per the germline V gene, CDR1 is SNHLY and CDR2 is FYNNEI. The DNA for the CDR3 is TGTGCCAGCAGTGGGGCGAAAACAAGCTACGAGCAGTACGTC. Translation gives CASSGAKTSYEQYV.

The chain has TRBV6-2 or TRBV6-3 and TRBJ2-5; D gene ambiguous. This CDR3 is built from 13 residues. Germline CDR1 and CDR2: MNHEY and SVGEGT. V lost 1 base and J lost 3, with 6 bases in between. DNA for the CDR3: TGTGCCAGCAGTTACTTGAGGAAAGAGACCCAGTACTTC. Protein product: CASSYLRKETQYF.

The chain joins TRBV7-9 to TRBJ1-2; D ambiguous. The CDR3 totals 12 residues. V was cut by 3 bases and J by 4 bases, with 6 bases left in between. The V gene's germline CDR1 is SEHNR and CDR2 FQNEAQ (reference sequence). The CDR3 protein is CASSLSGYGYTF. The CDR3 nucleotides are TGTGCCAGCAGCTTGAGCGGCTATGGCTACACCTTC.

The chain is built from TRBV7-9 and TRBJ1-2, with D hard to call. This CDR3 comprises 13 residues. Germline CDR1 reads SEHNR; CDR2 reads FQNEAQ (reference sequence). The V end lost 1 base, the J end lost 6 bases, and 9 bases lay between the germline ends. In DNA, the CDR3 is TGTGCCAGCAGCTTAGAGGCGGCGGATGGCTACACCTTC. It codes for CASSLEAADGYTF.

The genes are TRBV9 and TRBJ1-6; tentatively, D is TRBD1 (5 bases). Trimming left V 4 bases short and J 9 bases short, with 14 bases between. The CDR3 has 14 residues. Germline V gene sequence: CDR1 SGDLS, CDR2 YYNGEE. CDR3 loop: CASSPGGLSSPLHF. The CDR3 nucleotides are TGTGCCAGCAGCCCGGGGGGTTTGAGTTCACCCCTCCACTTT.